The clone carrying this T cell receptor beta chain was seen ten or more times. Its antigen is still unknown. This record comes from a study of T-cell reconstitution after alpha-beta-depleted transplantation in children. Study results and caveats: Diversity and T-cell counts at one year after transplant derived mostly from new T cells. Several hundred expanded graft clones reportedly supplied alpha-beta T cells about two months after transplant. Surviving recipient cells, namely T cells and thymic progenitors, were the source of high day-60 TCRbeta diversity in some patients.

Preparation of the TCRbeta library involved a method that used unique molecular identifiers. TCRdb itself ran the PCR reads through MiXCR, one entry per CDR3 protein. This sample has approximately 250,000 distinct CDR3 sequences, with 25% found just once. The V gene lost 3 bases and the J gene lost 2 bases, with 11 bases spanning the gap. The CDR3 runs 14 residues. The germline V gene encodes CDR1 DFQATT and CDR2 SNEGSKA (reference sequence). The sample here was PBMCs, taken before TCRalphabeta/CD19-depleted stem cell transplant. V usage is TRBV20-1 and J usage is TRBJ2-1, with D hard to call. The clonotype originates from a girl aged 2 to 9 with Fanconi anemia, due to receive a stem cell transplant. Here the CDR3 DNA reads TGCAGTGCTAGTCGGCCACGGGCCTACAATGAGCAGTTCTTC. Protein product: CSASRPRAYNEQFF.